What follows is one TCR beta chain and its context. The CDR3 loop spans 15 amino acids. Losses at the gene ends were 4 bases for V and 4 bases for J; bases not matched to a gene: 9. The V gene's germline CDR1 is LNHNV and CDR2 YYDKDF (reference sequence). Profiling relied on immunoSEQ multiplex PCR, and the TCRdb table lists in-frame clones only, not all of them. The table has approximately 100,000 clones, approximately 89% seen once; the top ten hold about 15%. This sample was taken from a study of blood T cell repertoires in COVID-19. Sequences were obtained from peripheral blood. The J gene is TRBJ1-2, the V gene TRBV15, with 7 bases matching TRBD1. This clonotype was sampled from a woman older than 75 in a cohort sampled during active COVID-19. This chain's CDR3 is CATSKETGLFYGYTF. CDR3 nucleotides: TGTGCCACCAGCAAAGAGACAGGGCTTTTCTATGGCTACACCTTC.